The 29 T cell receptor beta chains below were found in one sample sequenced in a study of control samples from healthy donors and cancer patients (dated by TCRdb to 2018 to 2020). Receptors were amplified or captured by the immunoSEQ multiplex PCR assay. In its TCRdb copy, this immuneACCESS table keeps in-frame sequences only and misses some clones. Where compared with another copy, unresolved V genes explain less than half of these, and the others have no known cause. The sample table lists under 50,000 clones, around 87% of them with a count of one. The top ten clonotypes cover roughly 10% of the sample. The sample consisted of PBMCs. Receptors originate from a woman aged 60 to 75 with lung cancer.

This chain links TRBV13 with TRBJ2-5; 8 bases are a match to TRBD1. Trimming took 5 bases from V and 1 from J; bases not matched to a gene: 9. CDR1 PRHDT and CDR2 FYEKMQ come from the germline V gene (reference sequence). The CDR3 extends over 16 amino acids. The CDR3, as DNA: TGTGCCAGCAGCCCCGGACAGGGACGGCTCCAAGAGACCCAGTACTTC. Its translation: CASSPGQGRLQETQYF. Using reference TRBV13 and TRBJ2-5 for the parts outside the CDR3, the full variable domain is AAGVIQSPRHLIKEKRETATLKCYPIPRHDTVYWYQQGPGQDPQFLISFYEKMQSDKGSIPDRFSAQQFSDYHSELNMSSLELGDSALYFCASSPGQGRLQETQYFGPGTRLLVL.

Written as DNA, the CDR3 is TGTGCCAGCAGCTCTGATGGGGGCGGCACTGAAGCTTTCTTT. Encoded protein: CASSSDGGGTEAFF. V gene TRBV7-6 combines with J gene TRBJ1-1; tentative D call: TRBD1 (6 bases). This CDR3 is built from 14 residues. V shed 4 bases and J shed 4 bases, with 13 bases lying between them. Per germline, CDR1 SGHVS and CDR2 FNYEAQ.

The J gene is TRBJ2-1, the V gene TRBV25-1; D call uncertain. The V end was cut by 3 bases, the J end by 4 bases, with 13 bases between. Germline assignment: CDR1 MGHDK and CDR2 SYGVNS. This CDR3 has 15 amino acids. CDR3 nucleotides: TGTGCCAGCAGTGAGCCCGGGCCGACGTACAATGAGCAGTTCTTC. Protein sequence: CASSEPGPTYNEQFF.

The V gene is TRBV11-3, the J gene TRBJ2-1; D might be TRBD2 (6 bases). The CDR3 is 12 amino acids. V gave up 5 bases and J gave up 14 bases, with 16 bases separating them. Per the germline V gene, CDR1 is SGHNT and CDR2 is YENEEA. This chain's CDR3 is CASSLDKGGEFF. CDR3 coding DNA: TGTGCCAGCAGCCTGGATAAGGGAGGAGAGTTCTTC. Using reference TRBV11-3 and TRBJ2-1 for the parts outside the CDR3, the full variable domain is EAGVVQSPRYKIIEKKQPVAFWCNPISGHNTLYWYLQNLGQGPELLIRYENEEAVDDSQLPKDRFSAERLKGVDSTLKIQPAELGDSAVYLCASSLDKGGEFFGPGTRLTVL.

The V and J genes are TRBV7-9 and TRBJ2-7; D call uncertain. V shed 1 base and J shed 4 bases, with 8 bases lying between them. From germline, CDR1 is SEHNR and CDR2 FQNEAQ (reference sequence). This CDR3 is built from 13 residues. CDR3 amino acids: CASSLVGAYEQYF. The CDR3 coding sequence is TGTGCCAGCAGCTTAGTTGGAGCGTACGAGCAGTACTTC.

V is TRBV20-1 and J is TRBJ1-5; possible D gene TRBD1, 5 bases. The CDR3 contains 14 residues. Germline lookup yields CDR1 DFQATT and CDR2 SNEGSKA (reference sequence). V was trimmed by 3 bases and J by 6 bases, leaving 15 bases between them. The CDR3 region is CSASGGRGGQPQHF. Written as DNA, the CDR3 is TGCAGTGCTAGTGGGGGGAGGGGAGGTCAGCCCCAGCATTTT.

The rearrangement links TRBV27 to TRBJ1-1; perhaps TRBD1 as D (6 bases). Trimming removed 3 bases at V and 1 base at J, with 12 bases between. CDR1 MNHEY and CDR2 SMNVEV come from the germline V gene (reference sequence). This CDR3 contains 15 residues. CDR3 bases: TGTGCCAGCAGTTTGATGGCAGGGGCGAACACTGAAGCTTTCTTT. Its protein product is CASSLMAGANTEAFF.

The chain couples TRBV29-1 to TRBJ2-2, with 8 bases aligning to TRBD2. Germline V lookup: CDR1 SQVTM, CDR2 ANQGSEA. The V and J ends lost 0 bases and 5 bases, in that order; junction bases with no gene match: 8. This CDR3 spans 16 amino acids. This CDR3 is CSVEDAGLAPTGELFF. For the CDR3, the DNA is TGCAGCGTTGAAGACGCCGGACTAGCCCCAACCGGGGAGCTGTTTTTT.

The rearrangement uses TRBV5-1 and TRBJ2-3, with 8 bases matching TRBD1. V lost 4 bases to trimming and J lost 3 bases; unmatched junction nucleotides: 1. The germline CDR1 and CDR2 sequences are SGHRS and YFSETQ. The CDR3 consists of 13 residues. Written as DNA, the CDR3 is TGCGCCAGCAGCAGACAGGGGACAGATACGCAGTATTTT. Translation: CASSRQGTDTQYF. The variable domain in full, completed from reference TRBV5-1 and TRBJ2-3, reads KAGVTQTPRYLIKTRGQQVTLSCSPISGHRSVSWYQQTPGQGLQFLFEYFSETQRNKGNFPGRFSGRQFSNSRSEMNVSTLELGDSALYLCASSRQGTDTQYFGPGTRLTVL.

The J gene is TRBJ1-1, the V gene TRBV27, with D perhaps TRBD1 (6 bases). V was pared by 8 bases and J by 6 bases, with 16 bases between. Germline values: CDR1 MNHEY, CDR2 SMNVEV (reference sequence). The CDR3 contains 13 residues. The CDR3 protein is CASGKQGGPEAFF. CDR3 coding DNA: TGTGCCAGCGGTAAACAAGGGGGGCCTGAAGCTTTCTTT.

V and J are TRBV27 and TRBJ2-1, with D maybe TRBD1 (6 bases). Looked up from germline, CDR1 is MNHEY and CDR2 is SMNVEV (reference sequence). The germline V and J ends were trimmed by 0 bases and 6 bases, with 12 bases remaining between them. This CDR3 contains 15 residues. The DNA of the CDR3 is TGTGCCAGCAGTTTATCACCGGGACAAACCAATGAGCAGTTCTTC. It specifies CASSLSPGQTNEQFF.

The chain combines TRBV6-5 with TRBJ1-6; the match to TRBD1 covers 8 bases. The CDR3 spans 15 residues. The V and J ends lost 2 bases and 7 bases, in that order; junction bases with no gene match: 4. The germline CDR1 and CDR2 sequences are MNHEY and SVGAGI. CDR3 residues: CASSYGQGGNSPLHF. CDR3 bases: TGTGCCAGCAGTTACGGACAGGGTGGAAATTCACCCCTCCACTTT.

The gene calls are TRBV20-1 and TRBJ2-7; 9 bases agree with TRBD2. Looked up from germline, CDR1 is DFQATT and CDR2 is SNEGSKA (reference sequence). Germline trimming cut 5 bases from V and 5 bases from J; bases unmatched to any gene: 1. This CDR3 region has 11 residues. Here the CDR3 reads CSAASGDEQYF. In nucleotides, the CDR3 is TGCAGTGCTGCTAGCGGGGACGAGCAGTACTTC.

This rearrangement joins TRBV29-1 to TRBJ1-2; D uncertain. The V end was cut by 7 bases, the J end by 1 base, with 10 bases between. The CDR3 extends over 12 amino acids. CDR1 SQVTM and CDR2 ANQGSEA come from the germline V gene. CDR3 nucleotides: TGCAGCGCCCGGACGGGTAACTATGGCTACACCTTC. This translates into CSARTGNYGYTF.

V gene TRBV30 combines with J gene TRBJ2-5, with D possibly matching TRBD2 (5 bases). CDR3 size: 11 residues. Germline values: CDR1 GTSNPN, CDR2 SVGIG (reference sequence). V lost 5 bases and J lost 9, with 13 bases in between. This CDR3 is CAWGGLGSQYF. The CDR3 DNA reads as TGTGCCTGGGGCGGGTTAGGGTCCCAGTACTTC.

The chain is built from TRBV11-2 and TRBJ1-5, with 11 bases identical to TRBD1. This CDR3 comprises 15 residues. Germline trimming cut 5 bases from V and 5 bases from J; bases unmatched to any gene: 5. The V gene's germline CDR1 is SGHAT and CDR2 FQNNGV. Written as DNA, the CDR3 is TGTGCCAGCAGCCCCGGGACAGGGGGGCATCAGCCCCAGCATTTT. Protein: CASSPGTGGHQPQHF.

This clone was recorded once. The chain links TRBV21-1 to TRBJ2-7; the table's D call of TRBD1 was not tested on the DNA. TRBV21-1 is an annotated pseudogene. The CDR3 loop spans 13 amino acids. The CDR3 sequence is CASSKAGRNEQYF. CDR3 DNA: TGTGCCAGCAGCAAAGCGGGCCGTAACGAGCAGTACTTC.

This chain links TRBV15 with TRBJ2-2; D is possibly TRBD1 (6 bases). The CDR3 runs to 16 residues. Germline V gives CDR1 LNHNV, CDR2 YYDKDF (reference sequence). Trimming shortened V by 0 bases and J by 5 bases, and 13 bases separated the two germline ends. In nucleotides, the CDR3 is TGTGCCACCAGCAGAGAAGCGGCAGGGGCGACCGGGGAGCTGTTTTTT. As protein: CATSREAAGATGELFF.

The V and J genes are TRBV19 and TRBJ1-5; 8 positions match TRBD1. V lost 7 bases, J lost 0 bases, and 17 bases stayed unmatched. The CDR3 is 19 amino acids. Germline lookup yields CDR1 LNHDA and CDR2 SQIVND (reference sequence). In nucleotides, the CDR3 is TGTGCCAGTACCTCAATAAAGGACAGGGTGCCATATAGCAATCAGCCCCAGCATTTT. It translates to CASTSIKDRVPYSNQPQHF.

The rearrangement uses TRBV30 and TRBJ2-5, with D maybe TRBD2 (5 bases). In germline, CDR1 is GTSNPN, CDR2 SVGIG (reference sequence). There are 13 residues in the CDR3. V was pared by 4 bases and J by 4 bases, with 13 bases between. CDR3 coding DNA: TGTGCCTGGAAGCTAGCTAGTTCAGAGACCCAGTACTTC. This translates into CAWKLASSETQYF.

J is TRBJ2-7 and V is TRBV4-1; D might be TRBD1 or TRBD2, each matching 8 bases. Germline V gene sequence: CDR1 MGHRA, CDR2 YSYEKL. The CDR3 runs 16 residues. V lost 1 base and J lost 6, with 19 bases in between. The CDR3 loop reads CASSQGPRQGTSEQYF. CDR3 nucleotides: TGCGCCAGCAGCCAAGGACCCCGACAGGGGACTAGCGAGCAGTACTTC.

The V gene is TRBV6-5, the J gene TRBJ2-7; 11 bases agree with TRBD2. This CDR3 is 15 amino acids long. The ends lost 5 bases at V and 1 base at J; junction bases unmatched: 4. Germline values: CDR1 MNHEY, CDR2 SVGAGI. Here the CDR3 DNA reads TGTGCCAGCAGTAGTTCTAGCGGGGGGTCCTACGAGCAGTACTTC. Protein: CASSSSSGGSYEQYF.

In its sample, this clone was seen once. The J gene is TRBJ2-1, the V gene TRBV6-2 or TRBV6-3; 8 nucleotides line up with TRBD1. The CDR3 spans 14 residues. Looked up from germline, CDR1 is MNHEY and CDR2 is SVGEGT. V was pared by 3 bases and J by 7 bases, with 5 bases of the junction left unmatched. CDR3 amino acids: CASSYQTGVNEQFF. DNA of the CDR3: TGTGCCAGCAGTTATCAGACAGGGGTTAATGAGCAGTTCTTC.

The V gene is TRBV27, the J gene TRBJ1-6; tentative D call: TRBD1 (5 bases). V was clipped by 3 bases and J by 4 bases, with 10 bases between them. CDR1 is MNHEY, CDR2 SMNVEV, per germline (reference sequence). There are 15 residues in the CDR3. The CDR3 loop reads CASSFDGGYNSPLHF. The CDR3 bases are TGTGCCAGCAGTTTTGATGGGGGGTATAATTCACCCCTCCACTTT.

V gene TRBV25-1 combines with J gene TRBJ2-7, with 12 bases that match TRBD1. Germline lookup yields CDR1 MGHDK and CDR2 SYGVNS. This CDR3 comprises 14 residues. J gave up 4 bases and V 8 bases, and 6 bases lay outside the gene matches. CDR3 bases: TGTGCCAGCCGAGGGACAGGGGGCCTTTACGAGCAGTACTTC. Its translation: CASRGTGGLYEQYF.

The rearrangement joins TRBV5-4 to TRBJ1-1, with D uncertain. The V end was cut by 4 bases, the J end by 2 bases, with 9 bases between. There are 13 residues in the CDR3. Germline V CDR1 and CDR2: SGHNT, YYREEE (reference sequence). The CDR3 coding sequence is TGTGCCAGCAGCCCCAAAGGCAACACTGAAGCTTTCTTT. Protein product: CASSPKGNTEAFF.

For the CDR3, the DNA is TGTGCCAGCAGTCTGACAGGGATTCACAATGAGCAGTTCTTC. Translated: CASSLTGIHNEQFF. The J gene is TRBJ2-1, the V gene TRBV27; 7 nucleotides match TRBD1. V lost 5 bases to trimming and J lost 5 bases; unmatched junction nucleotides: 6. CDR3 length: 14 amino acids. The germline V gene encodes CDR1 MNHEY and CDR2 SMNVEV (reference sequence).

The CDR3 nucleotides are TGCGCCAGCAGCAGACTAGCGGGAGGCCGTGCCTCCTACGAGCAGTACTTC. Translating it yields CASSRLAGGRASYEQYF. The genes are TRBV4-1 and TRBJ2-7; 13 bases line up with TRBD2. The CDR3 consists of 17 residues. The junction had 7 bases not matched to a gene; V was cut back by 5 bases and J by 0 bases. The germline CDR1 and CDR2 sequences are MGHRA and YSYEKL.

This rearrangement joins TRBV2 to TRBJ1-2, with TRBD1 matching over 9 bases. The V gene end was trimmed by 3 bases and the J gene end by 8 bases; junction bases not matched to a gene: 1. The CDR3 runs 12 residues. Germline CDR1 is SNHLY and CDR2 is FYNNEI. The CDR3 protein is CASSEGTGGYTF. In nucleotides, the CDR3 is TGTGCCAGCAGTGAGGGGACAGGGGGCTACACCTTC.